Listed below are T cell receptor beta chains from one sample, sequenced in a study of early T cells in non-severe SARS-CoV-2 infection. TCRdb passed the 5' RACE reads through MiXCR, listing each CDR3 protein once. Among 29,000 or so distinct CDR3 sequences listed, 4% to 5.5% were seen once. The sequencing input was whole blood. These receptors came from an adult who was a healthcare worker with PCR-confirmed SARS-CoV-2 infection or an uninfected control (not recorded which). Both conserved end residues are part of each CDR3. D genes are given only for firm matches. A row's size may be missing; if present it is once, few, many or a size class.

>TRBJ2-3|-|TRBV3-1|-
TGTGCCAGCAGCAAGCAGAGCACAGATACGCAGTATTTT
CASSKQSTDTQYF
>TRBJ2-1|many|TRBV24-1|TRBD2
TGTGCCACCAGTGACGCACCCGGTACTAGCGGGGCCCCCTACAATGAGCAGTTCTTC
CATSDAPGTSGAPYNEQFF
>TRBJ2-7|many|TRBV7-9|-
TGTGCCAGCAGCTTAGGTCAGGGGACCTACGAGCAGTACTTC
CASSLGQGTYEQYF
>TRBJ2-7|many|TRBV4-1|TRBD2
TGCGCCAGCAGCCAAGATCCGGGGCTAGCGGGAGGCGGATCCTACGAGCAGTACTTC
CASSQDPGLAGGGSYEQYF
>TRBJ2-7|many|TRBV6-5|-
TGTGCCAGCAGTTACTCGATCCAGGGTCAACGCTACGAGCAGTACTTC
CASSYSIQGQRYEQYF
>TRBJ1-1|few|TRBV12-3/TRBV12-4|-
TGTGCCAGCAGTTTAGGTTCATCAGGTAACACTGAAGCTTTCTTT
CASSLGSSGNTEAFF
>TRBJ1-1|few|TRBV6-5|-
TGTGCCAGCAGAGGACAGAAGAACACTGAAGCTTTCTTT
CASRGQKNTEAFF
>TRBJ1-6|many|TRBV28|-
TGTGCCAGCAGTCTCCCCCGACAGTCTCTTAATTCACCCCTCCACTTT
CASSLPRQSLNSPLHF
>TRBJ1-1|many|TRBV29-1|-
TGCAGCGTTGAAGGCTCGGGGGTGGCCACTGAAGCTTTCTTT
CSVEGSGVATEAFF
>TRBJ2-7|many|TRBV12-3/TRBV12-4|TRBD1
TGTGCCAGCAGTTACACACAGGGGGCCGACACTTCCTACGAGCAGTACTTC
CASSYTQGADTSYEQYF